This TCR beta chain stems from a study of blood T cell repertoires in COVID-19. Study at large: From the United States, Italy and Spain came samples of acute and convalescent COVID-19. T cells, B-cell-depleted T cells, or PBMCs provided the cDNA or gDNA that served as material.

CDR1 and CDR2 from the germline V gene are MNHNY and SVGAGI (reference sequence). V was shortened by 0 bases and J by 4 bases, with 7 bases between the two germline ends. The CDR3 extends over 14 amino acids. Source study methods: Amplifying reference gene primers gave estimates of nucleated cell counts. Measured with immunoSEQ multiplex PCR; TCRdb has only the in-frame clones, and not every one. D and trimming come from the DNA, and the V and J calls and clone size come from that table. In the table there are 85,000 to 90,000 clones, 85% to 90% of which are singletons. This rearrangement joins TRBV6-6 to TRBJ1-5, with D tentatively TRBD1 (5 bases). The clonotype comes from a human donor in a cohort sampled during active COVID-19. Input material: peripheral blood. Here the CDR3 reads CASSYSRQNQPQHF. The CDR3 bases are TGTGCCAGCAGTTACTCGAGACAGAATCAGCCCCAGCATTTT.